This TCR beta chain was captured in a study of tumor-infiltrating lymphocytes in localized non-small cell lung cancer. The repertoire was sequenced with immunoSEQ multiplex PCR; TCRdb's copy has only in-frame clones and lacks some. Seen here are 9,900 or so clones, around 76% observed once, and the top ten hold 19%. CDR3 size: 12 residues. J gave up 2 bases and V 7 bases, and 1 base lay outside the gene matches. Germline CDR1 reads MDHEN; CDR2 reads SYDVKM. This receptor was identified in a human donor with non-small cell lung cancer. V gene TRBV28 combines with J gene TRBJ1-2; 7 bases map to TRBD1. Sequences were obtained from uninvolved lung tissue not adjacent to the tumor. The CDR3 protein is CASTGQNYGYTF. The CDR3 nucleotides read TGTGCCAGCACGGGACAGAACTATGGCTACACCTTC.